One T cell receptor (beta chain) is described in this entry. Its antigen is not identified. CD8 cells classed as naive were CD45RO-negative and positively selected for CCR7, excluding terminally differentiated effector memory CD45RA+ cells. Every donor, a Caucasian adult, lived in Nashville, Tennessee. The CDR3 contains 15 residues. The V gene's germline CDR1 is SEHNR and CDR2 FQNEAQ (reference sequence). With 3 bases removed from V and 3 bases from J, the gap between germline ends came to 13 bases. This sample was taken from a study of shared clonotypes between healthy human individuals. Study outcomes and limitations: Researchers sampled blood only, noting tissue repertoires likely differ.

Each subset's genomic DNA was split evenly across several immunoSEQ plates. Clones were sequenced by immunoSEQ multiplex PCR, and TCRdb holds only the in-frame ones, with some missing. This sample has 800,000 or so clones, with about 96% found just once. The TCR was taken from a man between 25 and 39 years old in good health. The chain is built from TRBV7-9 and TRBJ2-3; D may be TRBD2 (6 bases). The sample comprised naive CD8+ T cells sorted from blood. CDR3 DNA: TGTGCCAGCAGCTTGCGGCGGGACCTGACAGATACGCAGTATTTT. Its protein product is CASSLRRDLTDTQYF.